This is a list of T cell receptor beta chains from one sample in a study of beta chain features in type 1 diabetes. Clones were read by immunoSEQ multiplex PCR, and TCRdb kept only the in-frame ones, dropping some. Among about 180,000 clones listed, 10% to 15% were seen once. The sequenced sample was central memory CD4+ T cells from blood. These TCRs come from a woman aged 18-30 years in good health. The conserved cysteine and the conserved F or W are not part of the CDR3 here.

J	V	CDR3
TRBJ2-5	TRBV2	ASRLTGGVETQY
TRBJ2-1	TRBV5-1	ASSFGQSIDEQF
TRBJ2-3	TRBV7-2	ASSLLGGVGGQDTQY
TRBJ2-5	TRBV5-4	ASSWTGVLGTQY
TRBJ1-2	TRBV27	ASSLLSSNYGYT
TRBJ2-3	TRBV6-5	ASSYVGATDTQY
TRBJ2-1	TRBV7-7	ASSLRREDYNEQF
TRBJ2-5	TRBV7-2	ASSPGTSGRGETQY
TRBJ1-3	TRBV29-1	SVEDRAFGNTIY
TRBJ2-1	TRBV2	ASREREVSYNEQF
TRBJ1-5	TRBV28	ASILYRVGNQPQH
TRBJ1-2	TRBV11-2	ASRIGAGTYYGYT
TRBJ2-3	TRBV30	AWSQGLNTDTQY
TRBJ1-4	TRBV29-1	SVSGGNNEKLF
TRBJ2-7	TRBV7-9	ASSLGSGSEQY
TRBJ2-7	TRBV29-1	SAAGQGRNEQY
TRBJ2-1	TRBV10-3	ATGLESYNEQF
TRBJ2-1	TRBV19	ASGGGSSYNEQF
TRBJ1-1	TRBV18	ASSKDRGPYTEAF
TRBJ2-2	TRBV4-2	ASSQELNTGELF
TRBJ1-1	TRBV28	ASIGAGWF
TRBJ2-1	TRBV28	ASSLRTLRTASSYNEQF
TRBJ1-4	TRBV14	ASSPRVREKLF
TRBJ1-5	TRBV4-2	ASSPGRTGTLSQH
TRBJ1-5	TRBV9	ASSVEPNSNQPQH
TRBJ1-1	TRBV5-5	ASSQGGRAEAF
TRBJ2-1	TRBV27	ASSLSGGRAYEQF
TRBJ2-3	TRBV12-5	ASGLAPDTTQY
TRBJ2-1	TRBV19	ASSIERYNEQF
TRBJ2-1	TRBV6-1	ASSVRGAGVYNEQF
TRBJ2-7	TRBV30	AWSIGGDLYEQY
TRBJ1-2	TRBV6-1	ASSKGQPSNYGYT
TRBJ2-2	TRBV27	ASQHGQGNTGELF
TRBJ2-7	TRBV6-5	ASSYSTGPYEQY
TRBJ1-2	TRBV30	AWTSDRGSGYT
TRBJ2-4	TRBV6-5	AISASAQDKNIQY
TRBJ2-7	TRBV7-9	ASSREYEQY
TRBJ2-1	TRBV9	ASSSAGGKNEQF